The text below deals with one TCR beta chain. Its antigen is unknown. This entry belongs to a study of a mutant IDH1 vaccine in newly diagnosed glioma. Study background: Averaging approximately 42 years of age, treated patients were around 60% male and approximately 38% female.

The time point is: week 47, end of study. Every vaccine dose comprised 300 ug of mutant IDH1 20-mer peptide plus topical imiquimod. Across weeks 1, 3, 5, 7, 11, 15, 19 and 23, patients received a vaccination each time, eight in all. Assay: immunoSEQ multiplex PCR; the TCRdb copy retains only in-frame clones and omits some. The data hold around 30,000 clones, with 87% observed a single time. V lost 5 bases and J lost 4, with 8 bases in between. The CDR3 consists of 13 residues. Germline CDR1 MNHNY, CDR2 SVGAGI (reference sequence). The source of this sequence is a woman under 40 with glioma. V usage is TRBV6-6 and J usage is TRBJ2-2; no clear D gene. The source was PBMCs, collected from a glioma patient whose treatment included an IDH1 peptide vaccine. The CDR3 DNA is TGTGCCAGCAGTACGCCACCCACCGGGGAGCTGTTTTTT. This translates into CASSTPPTGELFF.